This TCR beta chain was documented in a study of blood T cell repertoires in COVID-19. For the study at large: Some COVID-19 samples were acute and others convalescent; all came from the United States, Italy and Spain.

CDR1 is MNHEY, CDR2 SVGAGI, per germline. The CDR3 is made up of 14 amino acids. The ends lost 5 bases at V and 8 bases at J; junction bases unmatched: 5. Authors' analysis steps: Counts of nucleated cells, estimated from reference gene primer amplification, were obtained. Here immunoSEQ multiplex PCR was the method, and the copy in TCRdb shows in-frame clones only, minus some. V and J calls and clone size come straight from that table; D and trimming were deduced from the DNA. The profile shows about 250,000 clones, about 80% of them singletons. The rearrangement links TRBV6-5 to TRBJ1-6; the match to TRBD1 covers 8 bases. The sequenced sample consisted of peripheral blood. This clonotype was obtained from an elderly man with acute or convalescent COVID-19. The CDR3 reads CASSLTGVDSPLHF. As DNA, the CDR3 is TGTGCCAGCAGTCTGACAGGGGTGGATTCACCCCTCCACTTT.